This T cell receptor beta chain originates from a study of T-cell reconstitution after alpha-beta-depleted transplantation in children. As it was prepared, the TCRbeta library received unique molecular identifiers. A single record per CDR3 protein comes from TCRdb applying MiXCR to the PCR reads. The data contain 200,000 to 250,000 distinct CDR3 sequences, approximately 8.4% of them singletons. This clonotype came up many times. The antigen is not known. Findings and limits, study-wide: Approximately two months post-transplant, alpha-beta T cells reportedly originated from several hundred expanded graft clones.

The CDR3 runs to 16 residues. Germline V gene data show CDR1 as DFQATT and CDR2 as SNEGSKA (reference sequence). J gave up 5 bases and V 0 bases, and 8 bases lay outside the gene matches. The sequence was collected from a male patient aged 2-15 years who had a stem cell transplant for acute myeloid leukemia, so the T cells may come from the graft donor. This chain joins TRBV20-1 and TRBJ2-7; 12 nucleotides agree with TRBD2. Sequenced material: PBMCs, mostly from graft donor cells, taken 360 days after TCRalphabeta/CD19-depleted stem cell transplant. The CDR3, as DNA: TGCAGTGCTAGAGACACCGGGACTAGCGGGCTCGACGAGCAGTACTTC. It is translated as CSARDTGTSGLDEQYF.